The entry below describes one T cell receptor (beta chain). Its target is unknown. Amplification by 5'RACE using constant-segment primers produced TCR alpha and TCR beta cDNA libraries that carried sample barcodes and UMIs. TCRdb analysed the 5' RACE reads with MiXCR anew, one entry per CDR3 protein. The profile covers hundreds of thousands of distinct CDR3 sequences, with 18% appearing a single time and approximately 12% taken by the ten largest. The sample is drawn from a study of T-cell memory formation after mild COVID-19. V lost 0 bases to trimming and J lost 6 bases; unmatched junction nucleotides: 10. In germline, CDR1 is LGHNA, CDR2 YSLEER. CDR3 length: 18 residues. Study conclusions and caveats: CD8+ contracting clones occupied EMRA, while CD4+ ones occupied mainly CM and EM. Contracting clones from day 15 to 85 had balanced CD4/CD8; later expanders favoured CD4+. Second-wave clones reaching peak frequency on day 37 lacked confirmed SARS-CoV-2 specificity.

The V gene is TRBV4-3, the J gene TRBJ2-2, with 10 bases aligning to TRBD1. The sequence came from an adult woman who had mild COVID-19 (a few samples of this study predate the infection). Cell type and time point are not known. The sample consisted of PBMCs or a T cell subset sorted from them (not recorded which). CDR3 bases: TGCGCCAGCAGCCAAGATCCCCCGGACAGGGGGTGGGCCGGGGAGCTGTTTTTT. It is translated as CASSQDPPDRGWAGELFF.